This T cell receptor beta chain was sequenced for a study of cytomegalovirus exposure and HLA in healthy donors. Study observations and caveats: Analyzed later, association rates of TCRs varied across HLA loci, with DRB1 most and HLA-C fewest. V- and J-gene trimming of TCR beta was linked (in a later analysis) to a missense DCLRE1C variant.

It was with 60 Vbeta and 13 Jbeta primers that the PCR ran. Method: immunoSEQ multiplex PCR; TCRdb's copy keeps in-frame clones and lacks some. Among roughly 130,000 clones listed, roughly 82% were seen once. For this clone: Its antigen is undetermined.

V lost 2 bases and J 2 bases, leaving 10 bases between the germline ends. CDR1 is SGHNT, CDR2 YYREEE, per germline (reference sequence). There are 14 residues in the CDR3. The chain carries TRBV5-4 and TRBJ2-5, with a weak D call TRBD2 (6 bases). The specimen was PBMCs. This sequence was found in a boy younger than 18 in good health and CMV-seronegative. The chain's CDR3 is CASSLGRGQETQYF. DNA of the CDR3: TGTGCCAGCAGCTTAGGCCGGGGGCAAGAGACCCAGTACTTC.